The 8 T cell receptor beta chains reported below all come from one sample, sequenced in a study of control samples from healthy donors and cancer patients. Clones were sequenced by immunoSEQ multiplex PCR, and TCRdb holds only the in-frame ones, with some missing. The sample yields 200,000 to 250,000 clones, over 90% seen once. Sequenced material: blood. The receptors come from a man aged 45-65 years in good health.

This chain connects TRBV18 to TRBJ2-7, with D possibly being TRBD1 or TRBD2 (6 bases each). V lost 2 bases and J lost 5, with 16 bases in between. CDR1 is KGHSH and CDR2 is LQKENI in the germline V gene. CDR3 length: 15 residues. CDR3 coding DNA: TGTGCCAGCTCACCATGGCCGGGGGCGCGGGACGAGCAGTACTTC. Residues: CASSPWPGARDEQYF.

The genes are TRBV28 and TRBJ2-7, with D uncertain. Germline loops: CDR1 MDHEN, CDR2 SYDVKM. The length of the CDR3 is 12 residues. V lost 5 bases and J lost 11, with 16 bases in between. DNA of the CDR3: TGTGCCAGCAGTCCCCAGTGGGGAATTGAGTACTTC. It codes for CASSPQWGIEYF.

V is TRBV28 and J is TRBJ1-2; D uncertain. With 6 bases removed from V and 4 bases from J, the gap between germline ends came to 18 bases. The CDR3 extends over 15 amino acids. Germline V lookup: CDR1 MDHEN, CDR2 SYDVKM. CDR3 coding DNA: TGTGCCAGCAGCTCTTGGGATCGACGGACCTATGGCTACACCTTC. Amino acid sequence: CASSSWDRRTYGYTF.

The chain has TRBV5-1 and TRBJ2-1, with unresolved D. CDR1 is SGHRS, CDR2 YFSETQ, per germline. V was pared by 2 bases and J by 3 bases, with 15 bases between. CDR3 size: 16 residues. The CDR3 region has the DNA TGCGCCAGCAGCTTCTTCCCCGGGTCGAACTACAATGAGCAGTTCTTC. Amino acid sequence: CASSFFPGSNYNEQFF.

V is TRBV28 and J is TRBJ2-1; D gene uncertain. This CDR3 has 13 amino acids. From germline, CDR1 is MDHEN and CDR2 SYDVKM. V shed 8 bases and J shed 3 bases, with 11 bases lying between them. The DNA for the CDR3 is TGTGCCAGCGGGCCGCTTCTCTACAATGAGCAGTTCTTC. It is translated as CASGPLLYNEQFF.

CDR3 protein: CASSIGGLVSNQPQHF. The CDR3 region has the DNA TGTGCCAGTAGTATTGGGGGGCTGGTTAGCAATCAGCCCCAGCATTTT. The chain employs TRBV19 and TRBJ1-5; possible D gene TRBD1, 6 bases. This CDR3 has 16 amino acids. Germline V gives CDR1 LNHDA, CDR2 SQIVND (reference sequence). Trimming stripped 3 bases from V and 0 bases from J, with 12 bases between.

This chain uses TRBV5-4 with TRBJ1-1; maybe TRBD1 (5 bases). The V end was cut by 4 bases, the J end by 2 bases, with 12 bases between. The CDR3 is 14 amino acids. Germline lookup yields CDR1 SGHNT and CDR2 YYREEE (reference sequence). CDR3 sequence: CASSTLDSNTEAFF. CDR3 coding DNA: TGTGCCAGCAGCACCTTAGACAGTAACACTGAAGCTTTCTTT.

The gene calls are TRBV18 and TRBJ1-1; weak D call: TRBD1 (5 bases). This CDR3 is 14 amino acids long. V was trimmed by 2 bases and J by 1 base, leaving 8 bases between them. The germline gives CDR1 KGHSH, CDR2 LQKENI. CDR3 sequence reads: CASSPGAENTEAFF. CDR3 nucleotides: TGTGCCAGCTCACCAGGGGCAGAGAACACTGAAGCTTTCTTT.